The subject of this entry is one T cell receptor beta chain. What it binds is not known. This sample was taken from a study of cytomegalovirus exposure and HLA in healthy donors. From germline, CDR1 is KGHSH and CDR2 LQKENI. V dropped 2 bases and J dropped 0 bases, with 17 bases sitting between them. The CDR3 covers 18 residues. Notes on the study in general: It was taken for granted in presence/absence analyses that sequencing depth across donors was roughly uniform. The study flagged about 150 TCR beta chains as cytomegalovirus-associated. Trimming of TCR beta V- and J-genes showed a link, identified in a later analysis, to a missense DCLRE1C variant. Accounts indicate the classifier identified cytomegalovirus status with strong specificity and sensitivity.

PCR used 60 Vbeta primers and 13 Jbeta primers. Some clones are missing from TCRdb's copy, which holds only in-frame ones; the method was immunoSEQ multiplex PCR. The table records roughly 190,000 clones, about three quarters of them present only once. The sample consisted of PBMCs. The receptor was derived from a woman aged 40 to 50 in good health and CMV-seronegative. The V and J genes are TRBV18 and TRBJ2-4; D perhaps matches TRBD1 (6 bases). DNA for the CDR3: TGTGCCAGCTCACCAGGTCCCAGGGGAGTTCTAGCCAAAAACATTCAGTACTTC. Protein sequence: CASSPGPRGVLAKNIQYF.